One and the same sample provided the 29 T cell receptor beta chains below, sequenced in a study of T cell clonotyping in hematopoietic cell transplantation. Produced via immunoSEQ multiplex PCR; TCRdb's table is partial and in-frame only. The sample includes about 4,200 clones, approximately 80% of them seen just once. The material sequenced was peripheral blood mononuclear cells, taken 100 days after allogeneic stem cell transplant. All receptors come from a male patient aged 45-60 years who had an allogeneic stem cell transplant from an unrelated donor, so the T cells may come from the graft donor. Some clones in this sample may be carry-over from other donors' samples.

The V call is TRBV10-2, the J call TRBJ2-7; D not resolved. There are 14 residues in the CDR3. The V and J ends lost 3 bases and 6 bases respectively, with 15 bases between them. CDR1 and CDR2 (germline): WSHSY, SAAADI. The DNA for the CDR3 is TGCGCCAGCAGTGATTCCAGCTTATCATCCGAGCAGTACTTC. It yields the protein CASSDSSLSSEQYF.

V is TRBV5-1 and J is TRBJ2-7; the match to TRBD1 covers 12 bases. CDR3 length: 14 residues. Germline CDR1 and CDR2: SGHRS and YFSETQ. Trimming at V came to 4 bases and at J to 5 bases, leaving 4 bases not matched to a gene. The CDR3 is CASSPGQGAHEQYF. CDR3 nucleotides: TGCGCCAGCAGCCCGGGACAGGGGGCGCACGAGCAGTACTTC.

The chain uses TRBV11-2 and TRBJ2-7; TRBD1 matches at 7 bases. This CDR3 has 15 residues. Germline V gives CDR1 SGHAT, CDR2 FQNNGV. V lost 1 base to trimming and J lost 5 bases; unmatched junction nucleotides: 8. For the CDR3, the DNA is TGTGCCAGCAGCTTAGGTGCAGGGGGAAGTAACGAGCAGTACTTC. Protein: CASSLGAGGSNEQYF.

The chain links TRBV30 to TRBJ2-1; TRBD1 aligns across 12 bases. CDR1 is GTSNPN and CDR2 is SVGIG in the germline V gene (reference sequence). This CDR3 region has 13 residues. V lost 8 bases and J lost 5; bases outside the gene matches: 4. CDR3 loop: CARGQGANNEQFF. The CDR3 DNA reads as TGTGCCCGGGGACAGGGGGCGAACAATGAGCAGTTCTTC.

The genes are TRBV4-2 and TRBJ1-1; tentative D call: TRBD1 (6 bases). V lost 6 bases to trimming and J lost 4 bases, with 12 bases between them. Germline lookup yields CDR1 LGHNA and CDR2 YNFKEQ. The CDR3 consists of 13 residues. As DNA, the CDR3 is TGTGCCAGCAGTCGCACAGGGTTCACTGAAGCTTTCTTT. Translating it yields CASSRTGFTEAFF.

This chain joins TRBV5-1 and TRBJ2-7; 12 bases are shared with TRBD2. J was trimmed by 7 bases and V by 4 bases; bases with no gene match: 6. The CDR3 length is 14 residues. Germline V gives CDR1 SGHRS, CDR2 YFSETQ. The CDR3 DNA reads TGCGCCAGCAGCCGACTAGCGGGAGTGGGAGAGCAGTACTTC. Its protein is CASSRLAGVGEQYF. Full variable domain (missing parts from reference TRBV5-1 and TRBJ2-7): KAGVTQTPRYLIKTRGQQVTLSCSPISGHRSVSWYQQTPGQGLQFLFEYFSETQRNKGNFPGRFSGRQFSNSRSEMNVSTLELGDSALYLCASSRLAGVGEQYFGPGTRLTVT.

Comment on this clone: The junction and the germline gene differ at one end; a read error may be behind it. V and J are TRBV4-1 and TRBJ2-3; D ambiguous. Germline CDR1 MGHRA, CDR2 YSYEKL. The CDR3 spans 11 residues. The DNA for the CDR3 is TGCGCCAGCAGCTTGGGCCAAGAAAAGGTTTTT. This sequence encodes CASSLGQEKVF.

The chain has TRBV7-2 and TRBJ1-3; no clear D gene. The CDR3 length is 12 residues. V was trimmed by 5 bases and J by 4 bases, leaving 6 bases between them. The germline CDR1 and CDR2 sequences are SGHTA and FQGNSA. The CDR3 reads CASSKSGNTIYF. The CDR3, as DNA: TGTGCCAGCAGCAAATCAGGAAACACCATATATTTT. The full variable domain, its missing parts supplied by reference TRBV7-2 and TRBJ1-3, is GAGVSQSPSNKVTEKGKDVELRCDPISGHTALYWYRQSLGQGLEFLIYFQGNSAPDKSGLPSDRFSAERTGGSVSTLTIQRTQQEDSAVYLCASSKSGNTIYFGEGSWLTVV.

This clone showed up just once. The chain combines TRBV28 with TRBJ1-5; 10 bases are shared with TRBD1. Looked up from germline, CDR1 is MDHEN and CDR2 is SYDVKM. The CDR3 contains 18 residues. V trimming: 6 bases; J trimming: 2 bases; junction bases outside the gene matches: 13. The CDR3 reads CASSRSGTGVWGNQPQHF. The CDR3 DNA sequence: TGTGCCAGCAGCCGATCCGGGACAGGGGTTTGGGGCAATCAGCCCCAGCATTTT.

DNA of the CDR3: TGCGCCAGCAGCTTGGAACTAGCGGGAGGACCCTACGAGCAGTACTTC. Its translation is CASSLELAGGPYEQYF. This chain joins TRBV5-1 and TRBJ2-7, with TRBD2 matching 12 bases. Germline V lookup: CDR1 SGHRS, CDR2 YFSETQ. CDR3 length: 16 residues. Trimming at V came to 0 bases and at J to 2 bases, leaving 3 bases not matched to a gene.

This chain uses TRBV7-6 with TRBJ2-7; D is unresolved. The length of the CDR3 is 13 residues. Germline V gives CDR1 SGHVS, CDR2 FNYEAQ. Trimming shortened V by 4 bases and J by 3 bases, and 10 bases separated the two germline ends. Here the CDR3 DNA reads TGTGCCAGCAGCTCCGGACCTAACTACGAGCAGTACTTC. Amino acid sequence: CASSSGPNYEQYF.

The chain links TRBV6-5 to TRBJ2-2; 8 bases line up with TRBD2. This CDR3 contains 16 residues. The germline CDR1 and CDR2 sequences are MNHEY and SVGAGI. The ends lost 0 bases at V and 4 bases at J; junction bases unmatched: 4. In DNA, the CDR3 is TGTGCCAGCAGTTACTCGCCAGCGGGAGTCACCGGGGAGCTGTTTTTT. It encodes CASSYSPAGVTGELFF.

This chain connects TRBV15 to TRBJ2-6, with D possibly TRBD2 on 6 matching bases. The germline V gene encodes CDR1 LNHNV and CDR2 YYDKDF (reference sequence). V shed 0 bases and J shed 5 bases, with 17 bases lying between them. The CDR3 is 18 amino acids. The CDR3 region has the DNA TGTGCCACCAGCAGAGATCCGGTAGGAGGGAATTGGGCCAACGTCCTGACTTTC. It yields the protein CATSRDPVGGNWANVLTF.

The chain couples TRBV6-5 to TRBJ2-7; D might be TRBD1 or TRBD2, each matching 5 bases. CDR3 length: 15 amino acids. V was shortened by 0 bases and J by 2 bases, with 11 bases between the two germline ends. Germline CDR1 reads MNHEY; CDR2 reads SVGAGI. CDR3 DNA sequence: TGTGCCAGCAGTTACTCGAGGGGTCTTGCCTACGAGCAGTACTTC. This sequence encodes CASSYSRGLAYEQYF.

The chain employs TRBV4-1 and TRBJ1-1; unclear D gene. Per germline, CDR1 MGHRA and CDR2 YSYEKL. This CDR3 spans 13 amino acids. The V gene lost 2 bases and the J gene lost 1 base, with 5 bases spanning the gap. Here the CDR3 reads CASSQRWNTEAFF. CDR3 nucleotide sequence: TGCGCCAGCAGCCAAAGGTGGAACACTGAAGCTTTCTTT.

V gene TRBV10-3 combines with J gene TRBJ1-3; D is unclear. CDR3 length: 14 amino acids. V shed 6 bases and J shed 4 bases, with 13 bases lying between them. The V gene's germline CDR1 is ENHRY and CDR2 SYGVKD. The CDR3 is CAIRTSHEGNTIYF. The CDR3 bases are TGTGCCATCAGGACCTCCCACGAGGGAAACACCATATATTTT.

This clone has only a few counts. This chain links TRBV6-5 with TRBJ2-7, with TRBD2 as a possible D gene (6 bases). Germline-derived CDR1 and CDR2 are MNHEY and SVGAGI. This CDR3 spans 16 amino acids. V lost 0 bases, J lost 2 bases, and 14 bases lay in between. CDR3 sequence (DNA): TGTGCCAGCAGTTACTCGATGGAGGGCGGTGCCTACGAGCAGTACTTC. Protein: CASSYSMEGGAYEQYF.

This chain links TRBV6-6 with TRBJ2-3; tentatively, D is TRBD2 (5 bases). The germline V gene encodes CDR1 MNHNY and CDR2 SVGAGI (reference sequence). V gave up 6 bases and J gave up 9 bases, with 19 bases separating them. CDR3 length: 14 amino acids. The CDR3 here is CASRAVWSPRTQYF. DNA for the CDR3: TGTGCCAGCAGAGCGGTCTGGTCCCCCCGAACGCAGTATTTT.

V is TRBV27 and J is TRBJ2-1; 8 nucleotides agree with TRBD1. Germline-derived CDR1 and CDR2 are MNHEY and SMNVEV (reference sequence). The CDR3 is 16 residues long. V trimming: 6 bases; J trimming: 2 bases; junction bases outside the gene matches: 9. The CDR3 loop is CASRNGQGRPYNEQFF. CDR3 DNA: TGTGCCAGCAGAAATGGACAGGGCAGGCCCTACAATGAGCAGTTCTTC.

The chain couples TRBV6-5 to TRBJ2-2, with no clear D. Germline-derived CDR1 and CDR2 are MNHEY and SVGAGI. The CDR3 runs to 14 residues. Trimming left V 6 bases short and J 3 bases short, with 11 bases between. CDR3 sequence (DNA): TGTGCCAGCAGGAGTCCTCCGGACACCGGGGAGCTGTTTTTT. It yields the protein CASRSPPDTGELFF.

The gene calls are TRBV6-1 and TRBJ1-2; 7 positions match TRBD1. V lost 6 bases, J lost 3 bases, and 10 bases stayed unmatched. The CDR3 extends over 15 amino acids. Germline values: CDR1 MNHNS, CDR2 SASEGT. The CDR3 reads CASRRSEGAYYGYTF. As DNA, the CDR3 is TGTGCCAGCAGGCGTTCCGAGGGGGCCTACTATGGCTACACCTTC.

Only a few counts were recorded for this clone. The chain uses TRBV6-6 and TRBJ2-7; D is uncertain. The germline gives CDR1 MNHNY, CDR2 SVGAGI (reference sequence). This CDR3 has 13 residues. V was pared by 0 bases and J by 4 bases, with 7 bases between. CDR3 nucleotide sequence: TGTGCCAGCAGTTACTCATGGAGTTACGAGCAGTACTTC. It encodes CASSYSWSYEQYF.

Turning to this clone: Given a far larger clone just one base away, this is likely a sequencing read error. The same CDR3 is also encoded by other DNA sequences in this sample. The V and J genes are TRBV4-1 and TRBJ2-3; perhaps TRBD2 as D (6 bases). V lost 1 base, J lost 4 bases, and 15 bases lay in between. The length of the CDR3 is 16 residues. Germline V gene data show CDR1 as MGHRA and CDR2 as YSYEKL. CDR3 sequence (DNA): TGCGCCAGCAGCCAAGGTTCGGAGGGCCCCGCAGATACGCAGTATTTT. Translation: CASSQGSEGPADTQYF.

The V gene is TRBV30, the J gene TRBJ1-1; 8 positions match TRBD1. This CDR3 region has 15 residues. The germline CDR1 and CDR2 sequences are GTSNPN and SVGIG (reference sequence). V lost 0 bases to trimming and J lost 4 bases; unmatched junction nucleotides: 7. The CDR3 here is CAWSVPDREGTEAFF. In DNA form, the CDR3 reads TGTGCCTGGAGTGTACCGGACAGGGAGGGCACTGAAGCTTTCTTT.

J is TRBJ1-1 and V is TRBV28, with D perhaps TRBD1 (6 bases). This CDR3 is 14 amino acids long. Germline values: CDR1 MDHEN, CDR2 SYDVKM. V dropped 5 bases and J dropped 6 bases, with 16 bases sitting between them. The CDR3 nucleotides are TGTGCCAGCAGTATTCGACAGGCCCGTGCTGAAGCTTTCTTT. Translation gives CASSIRQARAEAFF.

This clone was detected a few times. J is TRBJ1-4 and V is TRBV7-6; TRBD1 is a possible D gene (5 bases). This CDR3 is built from 14 residues. The V gene lost 5 bases and the J gene lost 4 bases, with 11 bases spanning the gap. From germline, CDR1 is SGHVS and CDR2 FNYEAQ. The CDR3 DNA reads TGTGCCAGCAGCCGGTACAGGAATAATGAAAAACTGTTTTTT. Translated: CASSRYRNNEKLFF. Full variable domain (remainder filled in from reference TRBV7-6 and TRBJ1-4): GAGVSQSPRYKVTKRGQDVALRCDPISGHVSLYWYRQALGQGPEFLTYFNYEAQQDKSGLPNDRFSAERPEGSISTLTIQRTEQRDSAMYRCASSRYRNNEKLFFGSGTQLSVL.

This clone is labeled as large (0.1 to 1%). The V and J genes are TRBV19 and TRBJ1-6; D gene uncertain. The V gene lost 6 bases and the J gene lost 8 bases, with 14 bases spanning the gap. This CDR3 comprises 14 residues. Germline loops: CDR1 LNHDA, CDR2 SQIVND (reference sequence). As DNA, the CDR3 is TGTGCCAGTAGGAACTCGGGGAGCTATTCACCCCTCCACTTT. Amino acids: CASRNSGSYSPLHF.

This clone was seen a single time. The chain has TRBV11-2 and TRBJ2-7, with unresolved D. Germline V gene lookup returns CDR1 SGHAT and CDR2 FQNNGV. The CDR3 runs 16 residues. The V gene lost 6 bases and the J gene lost 6 bases, with 24 bases spanning the gap. The CDR3 coding sequence is TGTGCCAGCAGTTTGAGAACCGGACCCAAGGGCTCCGAGCAGTACTTC. Its protein is CASSLRTGPKGSEQYF.

The V and J genes are TRBV11-2 and TRBJ1-5, with a possible D match to TRBD1 (6 bases). The V gene's germline CDR1 is SGHAT and CDR2 FQNNGV. The CDR3 runs to 15 residues. The V end was cut by 5 bases, the J end by 6 bases, with 17 bases between. DNA of the CDR3: TGTGCCAGCAGCCCAGGGGTTGGGGGTGGTCAGCCCCAGCATTTT. Translated: CASSPGVGGGQPQHF.